This is a list of T cell receptor beta chains from one sample in a study of T-cell reconstitution after alpha-beta-depleted transplantation in children. Each CDR3 protein gets one entry after TCRdb re-called the PCR reads with MiXCR. The repertoire holds hundreds of thousands of distinct CDR3 sequences, around a sixth seen once, with approximately 1% in the top ten. The sample consisted of PBMCs from the stem cell graft donor, taken from the stem cell graft. These receptors all stem from a human donor who donated a stem cell graft to a child with acute myeloid leukemia. Each CDR3 is given with its conserved first and last residue. The D gene is left open where the match is weak. Clone size is given for some rows only: seen once, a few or many times, or a class if the clone is expanded.

j_call v_call clone_size d_call cdr3_aa cdr3_nt
TRBJ1-2 TRBV30 NA NA CAWSEVSSNYGYTF TGTGCCTGGAGTGAGGTCTCCTCTAACTATGGCTACACCTTC
TRBJ1-2 TRBV20-1 many NA CSARDRDRGYGYTF TGCAGTGCTAGAGATAGGGACCGGGGCTATGGCTACACCTTC
TRBJ2-1 TRBV4-1 few TRBD1 CASEGAENEQFF TGCGCCAGCGAGGGGGCCGAAAATGAGCAGTTCTTC
TRBJ2-1 TRBV29-1 many NA CSVEGPTRGF TGCAGCGTTGAGGGGCCGACTAGAGGCTTC
TRBJ2-1 TRBV5-1 many NA CASSLAGQGSYNGEQFF TGCGCCAGCAGCTTGGCCGGGCAGGGATCCTACAATGGTGAGCAGTTCTTC
TRBJ2-3 TRBV20-1 NA TRBD1 CSAGQGADTQYF TGCAGTGCTGGACAGGGGGCTGATACGCAGTATTTT
TRBJ1-4 TRBV20-1 many NA CSAISDRPRNEKLFF TGCAGTGCTATTTCGGACCGACCCCGAAATGAAAAACTGTTTTTT
TRBJ1-1 TRBV5-1 NA NA CASSNVWEGRNTEAFF TGCGCCAGCTCGAACGTTTGGGAAGGACGGAACACTGAAGCTTTCTTT
TRBJ1-4 TRBV4-2 NA NA CASSPRNSFATNEKLFF TGTGCCAGCAGTCCAAGGAACTCATTCGCAACTAATGAAAAACTGTTTTTT
TRBJ2-5 TRBV7-9 many NA CASSYTGLRVETQYF TGTGCCAGCAGCTACACGGGACTCCGGGTAGAGACCCAGTACTTC
TRBJ2-7 TRBV12-3/TRBV12-4 NA NA CASGAVIYEQYF TGTGCCAGCGGGGCGGTGATCTACGAGCAGTACTTC
TRBJ2-2 TRBV12-3/TRBV12-4 NA NA CASHFAAGELFF TGTGCCAGCCATTTCGCGGCCGGGGAGCTGTTTTTT